The 25 T cell receptor beta chains presented below share a single source sample, sequenced in a study of cytomegalovirus exposure and HLA in healthy donors. The PCR employed 60 Vbeta primers together with 13 Jbeta primers. The repertoire was sequenced with immunoSEQ multiplex PCR; TCRdb's copy has only in-frame clones and lacks some. This table holds 85,000 to 130,000 clones, roughly four fifths found once. What was sequenced was PBMCs. The receptors derive from a woman aged 45-65 years in good health and CMV-seropositive.

The V call is TRBV19, the J call TRBJ1-4; 9 bases agree with TRBD1. Unmatched junction bases numbered 6, after V lost 4 bases and J lost 0 bases. In germline, CDR1 is LNHDA, CDR2 SQIVND (reference sequence). The CDR3 covers 17 residues. The CDR3 is CASSTKQGAATNEKLFF. The DNA of the CDR3 is TGTGCCAGTAGTACCAAACAGGGGGCCGCAACTAATGAAAAACTGTTTTTT. The full variable domain, its missing parts supplied by reference TRBV19 and TRBJ1-4, is DGGITQSPKYLFRKEGQNVTLSCEQNLNHDAMYWYRQDPGQGLRLIYYSQIVNDFQKGDIAEGYSVSREKKESFPLTVTSAQKNPTAFYLCASSTKQGAATNEKLFFGSGTQLSVL.

This chain links TRBV29-1 with TRBJ1-1, with TRBD1 as a possible D gene (5 bases). The CDR3 loop spans 13 amino acids. The V end lost 0 bases, the J end lost 4 bases, and 9 bases lay between the germline ends. Looked up from germline, CDR1 is SQVTM and CDR2 is ANQGSEA. The CDR3 bases are TGCAGCGTTGAAGATCAGCAGGGCACTGAAGCTTTCTTT. Amino acids: CSVEDQQGTEAFF.

V is TRBV6-4 and J is TRBJ1-6; D unresolved. V lost 2 bases and J lost 10, with 9 bases in between. Germline CDR1 is MRHNA and CDR2 is SNTAGT. The CDR3 is made up of 13 amino acids. The CDR3 sequence is CASSDREGSPLHF. DNA of the CDR3: TGTGCCAGCAGTGACCGGGAAGGCTCACCCCTCCACTTT.

The rearrangement joins TRBV6-5 to TRBJ1-5; possibly TRBD1 for D (5 bases). V lost 0 bases and J lost 4, with 10 bases in between. The V gene's germline CDR1 is MNHEY and CDR2 SVGAGI. The CDR3 extends over 15 amino acids. CDR3 sequence (DNA): TGTGCCAGCAGTTACTCAGGGGCTTGGAATCAGCCCCAGCATTTT. Residues: CASSYSGAWNQPQHF.

The gene calls are TRBV2 and TRBJ2-2; 10 bases line up with TRBD2. The J segment lost 0 bases and the V segment lost 1 base, leaving 8 bases of the junction unmatched. This CDR3 comprises 19 residues. Germline V lookup: CDR1 SNHLY, CDR2 FYNNEI. The CDR3 coding sequence is TGTGCCAGCAGTGAAGTGGTAGCGGGGGGCCTCGCGAACACCGGGGAGCTGTTTTTT. As protein: CASSEVVAGGLANTGELFF.

This clone was seen a handful of times. The V gene is TRBV6-1, the J gene TRBJ1-5, with TRBD1 identical over 10 bases. Germline assignment: CDR1 MNHNS and CDR2 SASEGT. The junction had 2 bases not matched to a gene; V was cut back by 4 bases and J by 5 bases. CDR3 length equals 14 residues. CDR3 DNA: TGTGCCAGCAGTGCCGGGACAGGGGATCAGCCCCAGCATTTT. Protein: CASSAGTGDQPQHF.

About this clone: Because it lacks the conserved phenylalanine or tryptophan at the end, this CDR3 is likely a read error. The chain couples TRBV7-2 to TRBJ1-1; D possibly corresponds to TRBD1 (5 bases). Germline assignment: CDR1 SGHTA and CDR2 FQGNSA. The ends were cut back, 3 bases at V and 3 bases at J, with 8 bases in the middle. The CDR3 is 13 amino acids. DNA of the CDR3: TGTGCCAGCAGCTTCATCAGGGACACTGAAGCTTTCCTT. This encodes CASSFIRDTEAFL.

This chain connects TRBV7-2 to TRBJ1-6; 7 bases match TRBD1. V lost 2 bases to trimming and J lost 0 bases; unmatched junction nucleotides: 7. Per the germline V gene, CDR1 is SGHTA and CDR2 is FQGNSA. CDR3 length equals 18 residues. CDR3 sequence: CASSLNWAGGSYNSPLHF. CDR3 sequence (DNA): TGTGCCAGCAGCTTAAATTGGGCAGGGGGCTCCTATAATTCACCCCTCCACTTT.

This rearrangement joins TRBV28 to TRBJ2-7, with D maybe TRBD2 (5 bases). Trimming stripped 6 bases from V and 2 bases from J, with 14 bases between. The CDR3 contains 14 residues. Germline assignment: CDR1 MDHEN and CDR2 SYDVKM. CDR3 coding DNA: TGTGCCAGCAGCCTTGGAGGCAACACCTACGAGCAGTACTTC. Its protein product is CASSLGGNTYEQYF.

This clone is a singleton in its sample. The CDR3 region is CATSAGVDQPQHF. As DNA, the CDR3 is TGTGCCACCAGCGCGGGGGTTGACCAGCCCCAGCATTTT. The rearrangement links TRBV15 to TRBJ1-5; a possible D gene is TRBD1 (5 bases). This CDR3 spans 13 amino acids. V dropped 5 bases and J dropped 7 bases, with 12 bases sitting between them. CDR1 and CDR2 from the germline V gene are LNHNV and YYDKDF (reference sequence).

V and J are TRBV28 and TRBJ2-7; 7 nucleotides align to TRBD2. Per the germline V gene, CDR1 is MDHEN and CDR2 is SYDVKM. The CDR3 runs to 16 residues. Germline trimming cut 5 bases from V and 4 bases from J; bases unmatched to any gene: 14. The CDR3 sequence: CASSPRGGEVPYEQYF. CDR3 bases: TGTGCCAGCAGTCCCCGGGGAGGGGAAGTCCCTTACGAGCAGTACTTC. The entire variable domain, with the rest obtained from reference TRBV28 and TRBJ2-7, is as follows: DVKVTQSSRYLVKRTGEKVFLECVQDMDHENMFWYRQDPGLGLRLIYFSYDVKMKEKGDIPEGYSVSREKKERFSLILESASTNQTSMYLCASSPRGGEVPYEQYFGPGTRLTVT.

V is TRBV2 and J is TRBJ2-4; D not resolved. The germline V gene has CDR1 SNHLY and CDR2 FYNNEI. V gave up 1 base and J gave up 12 bases, with 13 bases separating them. The CDR3 contains 13 residues. The CDR3: CASSEVLETRQYF. The CDR3 DNA sequence: TGTGCCAGCAGTGAAGTCCTGGAGACCCGTCAGTACTTC.

This chain links TRBV11-1 with TRBJ1-1; D gene uncertain. V was pared by 7 bases and J by 2 bases, with 14 bases between. CDR1 and CDR2 (germline): SGHAT, FQDESV (reference sequence). The CDR3 sequence is 14 residues long. The CDR3 is CASTPWESNTEAFF. CDR3 nucleotide sequence: TGTGCCAGCACCCCCTGGGAGTCTAACACTGAAGCTTTCTTT.

The V call is TRBV10-2, the J call TRBJ2-5; TRBD1 matches 7 bases. The J call could be wrong; TRBJ2-7 is a better fit for the DNA end. CDR1 and CDR2 from the germline V gene are WSHSY and SAAADI. CDR3 length: 15 residues. The CDR3, as DNA: TGCGCCAGCCGCCTGACAGGGACCCTCTCCTACGAGCAGTACTTC. Its translation: CASRLTGTLSYEQYF.

The chain joins TRBV29-1 to TRBJ2-1, with TRBD2 identical over 7 bases. Germline trimming cut 0 bases from V and 2 bases from J; bases unmatched to any gene: 13. Germline CDR1 SQVTM, CDR2 ANQGSEA. This CDR3 contains 18 residues. The CDR3 loop reads CSVEDLGRGGGTYNEQFF. In DNA, the CDR3 is TGCAGCGTTGAAGATCTTGGTCGCGGGGGTGGGACCTACAATGAGCAGTTCTTC.

The V gene is TRBV9, the J gene TRBJ1-1; TRBD1 matches at 9 bases. The CDR3 is made up of 15 amino acids. V gave up 0 bases and J gave up 6 bases; unmatched junction bases: 6. Germline V gene data show CDR1 as SGDLS and CDR2 as YYNGEE. As DNA, the CDR3 is TGTGCCAGCAGCGTAGGGGGACAGGGTAACGCTGAAGCTTTCTTT. Its protein is CASSVGGQGNAEAFF.

V gene TRBV28 combines with J gene TRBJ2-5; 9 bases are shared with TRBD2. This CDR3 has 17 residues. Germline V lookup: CDR1 MDHEN, CDR2 SYDVKM. With V trimmed by 3 bases and J by 5 bases, 13 bases remained unmatched. CDR3 in amino acids: CASSFDNSGGMIETQYF. CDR3 sequence (DNA): TGTGCCAGCAGTTTCGATAATAGCGGGGGAATGATCGAGACCCAGTACTTC.

The rearrangement uses TRBV6-5 and TRBJ2-7; 7 bases are a match to TRBD1. This CDR3 is built from 15 residues. V shed 0 bases and J 6 bases; nucleotides not matched to a gene: 8. CDR1 and CDR2 (germline): MNHEY, SVGAGI. The CDR3 DNA reads TGTGCCAGCAGTTACTCGAAGGGACAGCGCTCCGAGCAGTACTTC. This translates into CASSYSKGQRSEQYF.

The chain couples TRBV30 to TRBJ1-1; D gene ambiguous. Trimming stripped 2 bases from V and 0 bases from J, with 7 bases between. CDR1 is GTSNPN, CDR2 SVGIG, per germline (reference sequence). CDR3 length: 13 residues. In DNA, the CDR3 is TGTGCCTGGAGTCCATTCATGAACACTGAAGCTTTCTTT. This codes for CAWSPFMNTEAFF.

Turning to this clone: Additional DNA sequences in this sample encode the identical CDR3. V is TRBV6-6 and J is TRBJ1-1; D unresolved. Between the trimmed V and J ends, which lost 8 bases and 5 bases, there was a span of 6 bases. Per germline, CDR1 MNHNY and CDR2 SVGAGI (reference sequence). The CDR3 is made up of 10 amino acids. The CDR3 DNA is TGTGCCAGCTCGAGGACTGAAGCTTTCTTT. Translation gives CASSRTEAFF.

This clone occurred once. The rearrangement joins TRBV5-6 to TRBJ1-4; 7 nucleotides line up with TRBD1. V lost 5 bases and J lost 7; bases outside the gene matches: 5. The CDR3 consists of 13 residues. Looked up from germline, CDR1 is SGHDT and CDR2 is YYEEEE. CDR3 nucleotides: TGTGCCAGCAGGAGCAGGGGGAGTGAAAAACTGTTTTTT. This sequence encodes CASRSRGSEKLFF. Drawing the rest from reference TRBV5-6 and TRBJ1-4, the complete variable domain is DAGVTQSPTHLIKTRGQQVTLRCSPKSGHDTVSWYQQALGQGPQFIFQYYEEEERQRGNFPDRFSGHQFPNYSSELNVNALLLGDSALYLCASRSRGSEKLFFGSGTQLSVL.

The table lists this clone with a few counts. The chain links TRBV15 to TRBJ2-3, with 10 bases lining up with TRBD2. Trimming took 8 bases from V and 4 from J; bases not matched to a gene: 9. CDR3 size: 15 residues. The germline V gene encodes CDR1 LNHNV and CDR2 YYDKDF (reference sequence). The CDR3 loop is CATSRAGGLADTQYF. In nucleotides, the CDR3 is TGTGCCACCTCTCGAGCGGGGGGGCTAGCAGATACGCAGTATTTT.

The chain carries TRBV9 and TRBJ2-4, with D perhaps matching TRBD2 (6 bases). The CDR3 spans 15 residues. The V end was cut by 4 bases, the J end by 6 bases, with 17 bases between. Germline V lookup: CDR1 SGDLS, CDR2 YYNGEE. CDR3 residues: CASSTDREPLNIQYF. CDR3 DNA: TGTGCCAGCAGCACTGACCGGGAGCCTCTAAACATTCAGTACTTC.

The chain carries TRBV18 and TRBJ2-1; D gene ambiguous. The V gene lost 1 base and the J gene lost 6 bases, with 13 bases spanning the gap. Germline CDR1 is KGHSH and CDR2 is LQKENI. The CDR3 has 15 residues. The CDR3 DNA reads as TGTGCCAGCTCACCACAATTTTTAGATGGCAATGAGCAGTTCTTC. Translation: CASSPQFLDGNEQFF.

V is TRBV5-1 and J is TRBJ2-1; TRBD1 matches 10 bases. Looked up from germline, CDR1 is SGHRS and CDR2 is YFSETQ. The CDR3 has 15 amino acids. Trimming removed 2 bases from V and 8 bases from J; junction bases left unmatched: 7. CDR3 loop: CASSLGQGEDHEQFF. The CDR3 region has the DNA TGCGCCAGCAGCTTAGGACAGGGGGAGGACCATGAGCAGTTCTTC. Together with reference TRBV5-1 and TRBJ2-1, the CDR3 gives the full variable domain: KAGVTQTPRYLIKTRGQQVTLSCSPISGHRSVSWYQQTPGQGLQFLFEYFSETQRNKGNFPGRFSGRQFSNSRSEMNVSTLELGDSALYLCASSLGQGEDHEQFFGPGTRLTVL.